This T cell receptor (beta chain) emerged from a study of cytomegalovirus exposure and HLA in healthy donors. General study findings and limits: An Asian-associated ancestry cluster reportedly showed fewer N-insertions than the approximately 700-donor mean in a later analysis.

This clone occurred once. Its antigen is unidentified. Use of 60 Vbeta and 13 Jbeta primers characterized the PCR. Assay: immunoSEQ multiplex PCR; the TCRdb copy retains only in-frame clones and omits some. The top ten hold 2.5% to 3.5% of the sample, which has 95,000 to 150,000 clones, roughly 70% seen once. V shed 4 bases and J shed 3 bases, with 16 bases lying between them. This CDR3 contains 15 residues. Germline V gene sequence: CDR1 ENHRY, CDR2 SYGVKD. The chain combines TRBV10-3 with TRBJ2-7; maybe TRBD2 (5 bases). The specimen was PBMCs. This receptor was taken from a woman aged 40 to 49 in good health and CMV-seropositive. The CDR3 protein is CAISVPGTTYYEQYF. The CDR3 DNA is TGTGCCATCAGTGTACCGGGAACAACGTACTACGAGCAGTACTTC.